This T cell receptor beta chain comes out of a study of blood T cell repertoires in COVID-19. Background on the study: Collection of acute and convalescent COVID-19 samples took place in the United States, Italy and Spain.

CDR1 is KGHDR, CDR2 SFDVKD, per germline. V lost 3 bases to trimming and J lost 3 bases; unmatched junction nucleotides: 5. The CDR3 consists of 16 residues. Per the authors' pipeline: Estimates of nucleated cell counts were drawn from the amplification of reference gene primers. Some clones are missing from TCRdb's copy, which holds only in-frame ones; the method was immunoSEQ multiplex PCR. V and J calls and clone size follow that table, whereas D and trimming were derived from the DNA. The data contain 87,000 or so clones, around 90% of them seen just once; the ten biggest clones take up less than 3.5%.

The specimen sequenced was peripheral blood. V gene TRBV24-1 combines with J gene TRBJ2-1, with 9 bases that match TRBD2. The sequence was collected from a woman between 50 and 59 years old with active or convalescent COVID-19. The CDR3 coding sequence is TGTGCCACCAGTGATCCAGCGGGGGGCGTCTACAATGAGCAGTTCTTC. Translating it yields CATSDPAGGVYNEQFF.